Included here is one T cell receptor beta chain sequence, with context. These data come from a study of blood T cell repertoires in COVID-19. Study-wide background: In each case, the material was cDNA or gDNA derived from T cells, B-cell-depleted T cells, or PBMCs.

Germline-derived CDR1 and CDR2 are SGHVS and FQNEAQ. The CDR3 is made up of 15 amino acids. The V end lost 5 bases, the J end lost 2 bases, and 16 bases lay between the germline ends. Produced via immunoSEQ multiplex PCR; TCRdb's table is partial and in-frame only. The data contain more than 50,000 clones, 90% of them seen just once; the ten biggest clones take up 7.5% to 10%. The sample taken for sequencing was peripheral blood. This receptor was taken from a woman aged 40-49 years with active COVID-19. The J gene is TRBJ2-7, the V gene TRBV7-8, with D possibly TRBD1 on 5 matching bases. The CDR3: CASSAFRGLTYEQYF. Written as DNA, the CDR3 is TGTGCCAGCAGCGCCTTTAGGGGCCTTACCTACGAGCAGTACTTC. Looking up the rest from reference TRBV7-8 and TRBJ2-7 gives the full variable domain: GAGVSQSPRYKVAKRGQDVALRCDPISGHVSLFWYQQALGQGPEFLTYFQNEAQLDKSGLPSDRFFAERPEGSVSTLKIQRTQQEDSAVYLCASSAFRGLTYEQYFGPGTRLTVT.